This is a list of T cell receptor beta chains from one sample in a study of shared clonotypes between healthy human individuals. TCRdb's copy holds only in-frame clones and misses some; the assay was immunoSEQ multiplex PCR. The sample holds 2,500,000 or so clones; 85% to 95% are singletons and the top ten take over 0.12%. Source material: naive CD4+ T cells sorted from blood. The receptor source for this set is a man aged 18 to 29 in good health. Both conserved end residues are part of each CDR3. The order of the fields is D gene, clone size, V gene, J gene, CDR3 length, CDR3 DNA, CDR3 protein. The D gene is left open where the match is weak. Clone size, where shown, is once, few, many, or a class for clones that have expanded.

D gene: -
clone size: -
V gene: TRBV28
J gene: TRBJ2-3
CDR3 length: 18
CDR3 DNA: TGTGCCAGCAGTTCCCCGTACCCCTGGGACACCCGCACAGATACGCAGTATTTT
CDR3 protein: CASSSPYPWDTRTDTQYF

D gene: -
clone size: -
V gene: TRBV6-5
J gene: TRBJ1-1
CDR3 length: 14
CDR3 DNA: TGTGCCAGCACCCCAGCCGGGACTAACACTGAAGCTTTCTTT
CDR3 protein: CASTPAGTNTEAFF

D gene: -
clone size: -
V gene: TRBV27
J gene: TRBJ2-1
CDR3 length: 13
CDR3 DNA: TGTGCCAGCACCCCTCATCGGGGCAATGAGCAGTTCTTC
CDR3 protein: CASTPHRGNEQFF

D gene: -
clone size: -
V gene: TRBV6-5
J gene: TRBJ2-7
CDR3 length: 16
CDR3 DNA: TGTGCCAGCAGTTCCCTGGGCCAGGCGGGATCCTACGAGCAGTACTTC
CDR3 protein: CASSSLGQAGSYEQYF

D gene: -
clone size: -
V gene: TRBV4-3
J gene: TRBJ2-1
CDR3 length: 14
CDR3 DNA: TGCGCCAGCAGCCCAGGGCTCCAGAGGAATGAGCAGTTCTTC
CDR3 protein: CASSPGLQRNEQFF

D gene: TRBD1
clone size: -
V gene: TRBV6-5
J gene: TRBJ2-5
CDR3 length: 15
CDR3 DNA: TGTGCCAGCAGTTACGACAGGGCCAAACAAGAGACCCAGTACTTC
CDR3 protein: CASSYDRAKQETQYF

D gene: TRBD1
clone size: -
V gene: TRBV6-5
J gene: TRBJ1-4
CDR3 length: 15
CDR3 DNA: TGTGCCAGCAGTTACTCGTCCCAGGGGGGCGGAAAACTGTTTTTT
CDR3 protein: CASSYSSQGGGKLFF

D gene: -
clone size: -
V gene: TRBV29-1
J gene: TRBJ1-4
CDR3 length: 13
CDR3 DNA: TGCAGCGTCAAACAGACAACTAATGAAAAACTGTTTTTT
CDR3 protein: CSVKQTTNEKLFF

D gene: -
clone size: -
V gene: TRBV29-1
J gene: TRBJ2-7
CDR3 length: 12
CDR3 DNA: TGCAGCGTTGAGAAGGGTGGATACGAGCAGTACTTC
CDR3 protein: CSVEKGGYEQYF

D gene: -
clone size: -
V gene: TRBV2
J gene: TRBJ2-5
CDR3 length: 12
CDR3 DNA: TGTGCCAGCCTTCGGGGTGCAGAGACCCAGTACTTC
CDR3 protein: CASLRGAETQYF

D gene: -
clone size: -
V gene: TRBV28
J gene: TRBJ1-2
CDR3 length: 14
CDR3 DNA: TGTGCCAGCAGCCAAGTCTCGACCCACTATGGCTACACCTTC
CDR3 protein: CASSQVSTHYGYTF

D gene: TRBD1
clone size: -
V gene: TRBV9
J gene: TRBJ2-5
CDR3 length: 17
CDR3 DNA: TGTGCCAGCAGCGACCGAGCCGGGACAGGAAGACAAGAGACCCAGTACTTC
CDR3 protein: CASSDRAGTGRQETQYF

D gene: -
clone size: -
V gene: TRBV11-3
J gene: TRBJ2-2
CDR3 length: 16
CDR3 DNA: TGTGCCAGCAGCTTAGGGCGCGGGACATCCACCGGGGAGCTGTTTTTT
CDR3 protein: CASSLGRGTSTGELFF

D gene: TRBD1
clone size: -
V gene: TRBV18
J gene: TRBJ1-5
CDR3 length: 15
CDR3 DNA: TGTGCCAGCTCGGAGACAGGGAAGAGCAATCAGCCCCAGCATTTT
CDR3 protein: CASSETGKSNQPQHF

D gene: -
clone size: -
V gene: TRBV28
J gene: TRBJ2-7
CDR3 length: 13
CDR3 DNA: TGTGCCAGCAGTGAGAGGAGCTCCTACGAGCAGTACTTC
CDR3 protein: CASSERSSYEQYF

D gene: -
clone size: few
V gene: TRBV27
J gene: TRBJ2-7
CDR3 length: 14
CDR3 DNA: TGTGCCAGCAGTTTTCAACAGGGTGGTTCCGAGCAGTACTTC
CDR3 protein: CASSFQQGGSEQYF

D gene: TRBD1
clone size: once
V gene: TRBV2
J gene: TRBJ1-6
CDR3 length: 16
CDR3 DNA: TGTGCCAGCAGGGGACAGGTAGTCTCCTATAATTCACCCCTCCACTTT
CDR3 protein: CASRGQVVSYNSPLHF

D gene: -
clone size: -
V gene: TRBV7-2
J gene: TRBJ1-1
CDR3 length: 13
CDR3 DNA: TGTGCCAGCAGCCGGACAGTGAACACTGAAGCTTTCTTT
CDR3 protein: CASSRTVNTEAFF

D gene: -
clone size: -
V gene: TRBV6-1
J gene: TRBJ1-5
CDR3 length: 13
CDR3 DNA: TGTGCCAGCAGTGACAGGGACTATCAGCCCCAGCATTTT
CDR3 protein: CASSDRDYQPQHF

D gene: -
clone size: -
V gene: TRBV5-8
J gene: TRBJ2-1
CDR3 length: 15
CDR3 DNA: TGTGCCAGCAGCTTTACGGGTAGGGGTCCCAATGAGCAGTTCTTC
CDR3 protein: CASSFTGRGPNEQFF

D gene: -
clone size: -
V gene: TRBV6-5
J gene: TRBJ2-7
CDR3 length: 15
CDR3 DNA: TGTGCCAGCAGTTACCGGAGTGCGGGCCGCTACGAGCAGTACTTC
CDR3 protein: CASSYRSAGRYEQYF

D gene: -
clone size: -
V gene: TRBV2
J gene: TRBJ1-1
CDR3 length: 14
CDR3 DNA: TGTGCCAGCACGAACCAGGGCAGGAACACTGAAGCTTTCTTT
CDR3 protein: CASTNQGRNTEAFF

D gene: -
clone size: -
V gene: TRBV9
J gene: TRBJ2-6
CDR3 length: 15
CDR3 DNA: TGTGCCAGCAGCGCCCCTGTCGCGGGGGCCAACGTCCTGACTTTC
CDR3 protein: CASSAPVAGANVLTF

D gene: -
clone size: -
V gene: TRBV6-1
J gene: TRBJ1-4
CDR3 length: 12
CDR3 DNA: TGTGCCAGCAGTGTGGGCGTCGAAAAACTGTTTTTT
CDR3 protein: CASSVGVEKLFF

D gene: TRBD1
clone size: -
V gene: TRBV6-5
J gene: TRBJ1-2
CDR3 length: 15
CDR3 DNA: TGTGCCAGCACCTCGGGGGACAGGGAATCCGTTGCCTACACCTTC
CDR3 protein: CASTSGDRESVAYTF

D gene: TRBD1
clone size: once
V gene: TRBV6-6
J gene: TRBJ2-7
CDR3 length: 14
CDR3 DNA: TGTGCCAGCAGTGATTCAGGGGGAACCTACGAGCAGTACTTC
CDR3 protein: CASSDSGGTYEQYF

D gene: TRBD1
clone size: -
V gene: TRBV5-1
J gene: TRBJ2-3
CDR3 length: 16
CDR3 DNA: TGCGCCAGCAGCTTAGTGACAGGGGGCGGCACAGATACGCAGTATTTT
CDR3 protein: CASSLVTGGGTDTQYF

D gene: TRBD1
clone size: -
V gene: TRBV4-1
J gene: TRBJ1-5
CDR3 length: 15
CDR3 DNA: TGCGCCAGCAGCCACGGGGACAGGGGAGAACAGCCCCAGCATTTT
CDR3 protein: CASSHGDRGEQPQHF

D gene: TRBD1
clone size: -
V gene: TRBV7-2
J gene: TRBJ1-2
CDR3 length: 14
CDR3 DNA: TGTGCCAGCAGCCCCGGGACAGCCTTCGATGGCTACACCTTC
CDR3 protein: CASSPGTAFDGYTF

D gene: TRBD1
clone size: -
V gene: TRBV5-1
J gene: TRBJ1-2
CDR3 length: 19
CDR3 DNA: TGCGCCAGCACCTGGAGGGGAGGCCCAGGACAGGGGGCTTCGGAGGGCTACACCTTC
CDR3 protein: CASTWRGGPGQGASEGYTF

D gene: TRBD1
clone size: -
V gene: TRBV27
J gene: TRBJ1-4
CDR3 length: 14
CDR3 DNA: TGTGCCAGCAGTTTCCGGGACAGGGATGAAAAACTGTTTTTT
CDR3 protein: CASSFRDRDEKLFF

D gene: -
clone size: -
V gene: TRBV6-1
J gene: TRBJ1-5
CDR3 length: 15
CDR3 DNA: TGTGCCAGCAGCCAAGGCCCGAATAGCAATCAGCCCCAGCATTTT
CDR3 protein: CASSQGPNSNQPQHF

D gene: -
clone size: -
V gene: TRBV6-4
J gene: TRBJ1-6
CDR3 length: 13
CDR3 DNA: TGTGCCAGCAGTGTGGGGGGACTTTCACCCCTCCACTTT
CDR3 protein: CASSVGGLSPLHF

D gene: -
clone size: -
V gene: TRBV6-6
J gene: TRBJ1-4
CDR3 length: 13
CDR3 DNA: TGTGCCAGCAGAACGGACAGTAATGAAAAACTGTTTTTT
CDR3 protein: CASRTDSNEKLFF

D gene: -
clone size: once
V gene: TRBV18
J gene: TRBJ2-1
CDR3 length: 15
CDR3 DNA: TGTGCCAGCTCACCACCGATGGCGTCTTACAATGAGCAGTTCTTC
CDR3 protein: CASSPPMASYNEQFF

D gene: -
clone size: -
V gene: TRBV7-6
J gene: TRBJ2-2
CDR3 length: 14
CDR3 DNA: TGTGCCAGCAGCTTAGACACGAACACCGGGGAGCTGTTTTTT
CDR3 protein: CASSLDTNTGELFF

D gene: -
clone size: -
V gene: TRBV19
J gene: TRBJ2-7
CDR3 length: 15
CDR3 DNA: TGTGCCAGTAGTGCGTACCCGGGGCTAACCTACGAGCAGTACTTC
CDR3 protein: CASSAYPGLTYEQYF

D gene: -
clone size: -
V gene: TRBV7-2
J gene: TRBJ2-2
CDR3 length: 16
CDR3 DNA: TGTGCCAGCAGCTTAAGTGGGGCAGGGAGCACCGGGGAGCTGTTTTTT
CDR3 protein: CASSLSGAGSTGELFF

D gene: TRBD1
clone size: -
V gene: TRBV7-9
J gene: TRBJ1-5
CDR3 length: 14
CDR3 DNA: TGTGCCAGCAGTGGTCAGGGGGCGGGTCAGCCCCAGCATTTT
CDR3 protein: CASSGQGAGQPQHF

D gene: TRBD1
clone size: once
V gene: TRBV2
J gene: TRBJ1-2
CDR3 length: 15
CDR3 DNA: TGTGCCAGCAGGGCCGGGACAGGGGGCTTTAATGGCTACACCTTC
CDR3 protein: CASRAGTGGFNGYTF